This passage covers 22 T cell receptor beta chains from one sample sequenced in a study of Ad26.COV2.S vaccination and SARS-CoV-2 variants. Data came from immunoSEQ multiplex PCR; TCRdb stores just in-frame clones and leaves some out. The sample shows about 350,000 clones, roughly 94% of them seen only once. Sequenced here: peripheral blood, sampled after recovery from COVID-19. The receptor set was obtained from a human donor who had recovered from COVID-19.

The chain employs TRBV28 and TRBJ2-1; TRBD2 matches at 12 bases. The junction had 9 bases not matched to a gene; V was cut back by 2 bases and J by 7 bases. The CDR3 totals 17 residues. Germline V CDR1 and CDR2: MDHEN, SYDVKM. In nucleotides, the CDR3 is TGTGCCAGCAGTTTAGAGCTAGCGGGGGGGGTCAGAAATGAGCAGTTCTTC. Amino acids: CASSLELAGGVRNEQFF.

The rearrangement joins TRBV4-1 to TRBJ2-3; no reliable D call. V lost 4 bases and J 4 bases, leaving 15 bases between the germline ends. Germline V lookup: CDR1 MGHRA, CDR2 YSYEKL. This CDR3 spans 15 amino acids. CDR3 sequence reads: CASSPRNSPADTQYF. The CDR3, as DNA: TGCGCCAGCAGCCCCCGTAACTCCCCCGCAGATACGCAGTATTTT.

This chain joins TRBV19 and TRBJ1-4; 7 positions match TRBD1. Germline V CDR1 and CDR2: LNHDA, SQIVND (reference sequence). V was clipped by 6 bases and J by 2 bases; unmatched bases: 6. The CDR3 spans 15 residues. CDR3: CASSRQGFTNEKLFF. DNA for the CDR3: TGTGCCAGTAGCAGACAGGGATTCACTAATGAAAAACTGTTTTTT.

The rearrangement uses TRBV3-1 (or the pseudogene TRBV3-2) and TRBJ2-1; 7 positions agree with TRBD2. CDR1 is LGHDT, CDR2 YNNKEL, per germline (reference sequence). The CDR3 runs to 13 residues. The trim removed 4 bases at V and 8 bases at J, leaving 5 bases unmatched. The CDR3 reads CASSRKGRDEQFF. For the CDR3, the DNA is TGTGCCAGCAGCCGAAAAGGGAGGGATGAGCAGTTCTTC.

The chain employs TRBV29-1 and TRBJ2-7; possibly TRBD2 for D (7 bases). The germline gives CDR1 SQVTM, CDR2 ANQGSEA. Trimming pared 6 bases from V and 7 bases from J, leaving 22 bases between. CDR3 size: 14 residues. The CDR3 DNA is TGCAGCGTGGAGACGTGGGGGGGCCGAAGGGAGCAGTACTTC. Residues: CSVETWGGRREQYF.

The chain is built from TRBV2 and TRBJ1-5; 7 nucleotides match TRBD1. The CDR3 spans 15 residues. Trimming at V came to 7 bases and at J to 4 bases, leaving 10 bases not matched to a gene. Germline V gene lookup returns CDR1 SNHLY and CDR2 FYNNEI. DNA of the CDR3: TGTGCCAGCACTTTGGGAGGGGGCGGGAATCAGCCCCAGCATTTT. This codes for CASTLGGGGNQPQHF.

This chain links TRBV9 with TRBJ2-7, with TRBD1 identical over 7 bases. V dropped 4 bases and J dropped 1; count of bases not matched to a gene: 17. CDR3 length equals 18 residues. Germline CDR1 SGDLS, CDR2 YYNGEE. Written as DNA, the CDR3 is TGTGCCAGCAGCCCCTCCAATAGGGGACAGCTAGTTTCCTACGAGCAGTACTTC. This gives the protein CASSPSNRGQLVSYEQYF.

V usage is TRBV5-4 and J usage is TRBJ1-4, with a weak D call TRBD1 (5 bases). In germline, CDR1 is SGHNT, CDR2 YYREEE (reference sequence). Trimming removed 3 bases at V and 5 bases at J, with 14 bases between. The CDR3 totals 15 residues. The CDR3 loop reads CASSSSDSSNEKLFF. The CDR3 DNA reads TGTGCCAGCAGCTCCTCCGACAGTTCGAATGAAAAACTGTTTTTT.

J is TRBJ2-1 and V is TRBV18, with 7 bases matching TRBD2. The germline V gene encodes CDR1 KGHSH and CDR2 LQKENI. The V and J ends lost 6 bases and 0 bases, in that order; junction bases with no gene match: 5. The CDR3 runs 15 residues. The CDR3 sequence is CASSRAGDSYNEQFF. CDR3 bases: TGTGCCAGCTCTCGGGCGGGGGACTCCTACAATGAGCAGTTCTTC.

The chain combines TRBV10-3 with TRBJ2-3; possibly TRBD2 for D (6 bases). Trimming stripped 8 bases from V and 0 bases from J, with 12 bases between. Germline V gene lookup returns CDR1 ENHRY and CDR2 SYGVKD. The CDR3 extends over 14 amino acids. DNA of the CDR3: TGTGCCATCCGAGACGGGGGTAGCACAGATACGCAGTATTTT. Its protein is CAIRDGGSTDTQYF.

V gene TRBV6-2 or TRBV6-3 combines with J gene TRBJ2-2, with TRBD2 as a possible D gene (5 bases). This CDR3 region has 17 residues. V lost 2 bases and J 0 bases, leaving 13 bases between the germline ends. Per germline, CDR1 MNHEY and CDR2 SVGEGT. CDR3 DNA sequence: TGTGCCAGCAGTTACCCATCGGCGGGTACGAACACCGGGGAGCTGTTTTTT. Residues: CASSYPSAGTNTGELFF.

CDR3 amino acids: CATSEGNKPTDTQYF. Here the CDR3 DNA reads TGTGCCACCAGTGAAGGTAATAAACCCACAGATACGCAGTATTTT. The rearrangement joins TRBV24-1 to TRBJ2-3; D not resolved. The germline V gene has CDR1 KGHDR and CDR2 SFDVKD. V lost 4 bases and J 2 bases, leaving 12 bases between the germline ends. CDR3 length equals 15 residues.

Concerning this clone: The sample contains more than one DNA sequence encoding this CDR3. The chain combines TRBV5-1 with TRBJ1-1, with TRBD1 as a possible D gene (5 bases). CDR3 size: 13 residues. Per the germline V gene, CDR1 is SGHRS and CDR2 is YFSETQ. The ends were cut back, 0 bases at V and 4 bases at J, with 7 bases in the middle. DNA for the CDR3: TGCGCCAGCAGCTTGGGACAGTCCACTGAAGCTTTCTTT. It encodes CASSLGQSTEAFF.

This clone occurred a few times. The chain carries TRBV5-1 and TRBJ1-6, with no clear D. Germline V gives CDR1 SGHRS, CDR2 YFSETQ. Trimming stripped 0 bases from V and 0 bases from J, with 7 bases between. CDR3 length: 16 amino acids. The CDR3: CASSLGVSSYNSPLHF. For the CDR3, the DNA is TGCGCCAGCAGCTTGGGGGTGAGCTCCTATAATTCACCCCTCCACTTT. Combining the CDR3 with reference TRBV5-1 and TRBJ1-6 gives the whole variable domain KAGVTQTPRYLIKTRGQQVTLSCSPISGHRSVSWYQQTPGQGLQFLFEYFSETQRNKGNFPGRFSGRQFSNSRSEMNVSTLELGDSALYLCASSLGVSSYNSPLHFGNGTRLTVT.

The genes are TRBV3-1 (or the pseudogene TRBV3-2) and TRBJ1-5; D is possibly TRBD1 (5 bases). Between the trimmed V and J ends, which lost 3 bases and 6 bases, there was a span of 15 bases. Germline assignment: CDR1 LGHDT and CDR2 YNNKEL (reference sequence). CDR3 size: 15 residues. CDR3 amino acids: CASSHEGPDSQPQHF. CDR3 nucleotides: TGTGCCAGCAGCCATGAGGGACCTGACAGTCAGCCCCAGCATTTT.

The CDR3 loop reads CASSPVQGATEAFF. In nucleotides, the CDR3 is TGTGCCAGCTCACCAGTTCAGGGGGCTACTGAAGCTTTCTTT. This chain uses TRBV18 with TRBJ1-1; TRBD1 matches at 8 bases. The V segment lost 2 bases and the J segment 5 bases; nucleotides outside the gene matches: 4. This CDR3 has 14 residues. Germline CDR1 KGHSH, CDR2 LQKENI.

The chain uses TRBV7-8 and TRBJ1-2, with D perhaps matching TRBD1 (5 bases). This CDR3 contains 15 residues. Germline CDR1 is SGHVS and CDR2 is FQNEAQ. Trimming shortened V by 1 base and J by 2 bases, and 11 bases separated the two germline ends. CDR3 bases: TGTGCCAGCAGCTTAGAGGGGACGGCAAACTATGGCTACACCTTC. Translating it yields CASSLEGTANYGYTF.

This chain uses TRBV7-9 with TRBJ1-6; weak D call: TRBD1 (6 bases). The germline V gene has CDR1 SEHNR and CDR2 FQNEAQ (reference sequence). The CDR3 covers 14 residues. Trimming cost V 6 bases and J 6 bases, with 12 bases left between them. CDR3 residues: CASSFGQTNSPLHF. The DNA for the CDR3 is TGTGCCAGCAGTTTTGGACAGACTAATTCACCCCTCCACTTT.

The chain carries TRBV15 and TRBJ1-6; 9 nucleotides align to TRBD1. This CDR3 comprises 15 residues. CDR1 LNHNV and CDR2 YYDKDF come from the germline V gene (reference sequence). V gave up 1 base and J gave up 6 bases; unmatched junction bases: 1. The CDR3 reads CATSRGQGGNSPLHF. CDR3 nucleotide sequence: TGTGCCACCAGCAGAGGACAGGGGGGTAATTCACCCCTCCACTTT.

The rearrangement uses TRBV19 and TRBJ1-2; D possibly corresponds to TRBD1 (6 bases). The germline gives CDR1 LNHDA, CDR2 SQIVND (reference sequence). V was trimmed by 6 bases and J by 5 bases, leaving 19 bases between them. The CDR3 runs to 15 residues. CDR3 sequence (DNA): TGTGCCAGTAGGTCAGGGACAACTATGGGGTATGGCTACACCTTC. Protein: CASRSGTTMGYGYTF.

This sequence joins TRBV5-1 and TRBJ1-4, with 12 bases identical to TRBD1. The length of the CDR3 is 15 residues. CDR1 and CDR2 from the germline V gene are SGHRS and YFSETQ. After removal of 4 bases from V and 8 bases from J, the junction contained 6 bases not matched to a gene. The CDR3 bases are TGCGCCAGCAGCACGGGACAGGGGGCGTGGGAAAAACTGTTTTTT. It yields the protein CASSTGQGAWEKLFF.

This CDR3 is CASSGTGLSTGELFF. CDR3 bases: TGTGCCAGCAGTGGGACAGGGTTAAGTACCGGGGAGCTGTTTTTT. The V gene is TRBV2, the J gene TRBJ2-2, with TRBD1 matching 8 bases. Germline V gene lookup returns CDR1 SNHLY and CDR2 FYNNEI. V was pared by 4 bases and J by 5 bases, with 6 bases of the junction left unmatched. The CDR3 length is 15 residues.